The rows below give T cell receptor beta chains drawn from one sample of a study of T-cell reconstitution after alpha-beta-depleted transplantation in children. TCRdb reprocessed the PCR reads via MiXCR and lists one record per CDR3 protein. Of about 640,000 distinct CDR3 sequences in the sample, around 17% were seen once. The sequencing used PBMCs from the stem cell graft donor, collected from the stem cell graft. The receptors stem from a human donor who donated a stem cell graft to a child with acute myeloid leukemia. The CDR3 runs from the conserved cysteine through the conserved F or W. The order of the fields is J gene, clone size, D gene, V gene, CDR3 DNA, CDR3 protein. The D gene is left open where the match is weak. Clone size is stated in some rows and not others, as once, few, many or a class when expanded.

j_call: TRBJ1-4; clone_size: .; d_call: .; v_call: TRBV6-5; cdr3_nt: TGTGCCAGCAGCTCCCTCGAGGGGGCAACTAATGAAAAACTGTTTTTT; cdr3_aa: CASSSLEGATNEKLFF
j_call: TRBJ2-7; clone_size: many; d_call: TRBD1; v_call: TRBV6-1; cdr3_nt: TGTGCCAGCACCACCGGACAGGGGGCCGACGAGCAGTACTTC; cdr3_aa: CASTTGQGADEQYF
j_call: TRBJ2-6; clone_size: many; d_call: .; v_call: TRBV7-6; cdr3_nt: TGTGCCAGCAGCTTACGCATCTCTGGGGCCAACGTCCTGACTTTC; cdr3_aa: CASSLRISGANVLTF
j_call: TRBJ2-5; clone_size: .; d_call: TRBD1; v_call: TRBV20-1; cdr3_nt: TGCAGTGCTAGAAGCAAGACAGGGGAATTTGAGACCCAGTACTTC; cdr3_aa: CSARSKTGEFETQYF
j_call: TRBJ2-5; clone_size: many; d_call: .; v_call: TRBV5-6; cdr3_nt: TGTGCCAGCAGCTTATCGGCGGGCGGGGAAACGGAGACCCAGTACTTC; cdr3_aa: CASSLSAGGETETQYF
j_call: TRBJ2-1; clone_size: .; d_call: TRBD1; v_call: TRBV5-6; cdr3_nt: TGTGCCAGCAGCTGGGGGGGACAGGGGAATGAGCAGTTCTTC; cdr3_aa: CASSWGGQGNEQFF
j_call: TRBJ1-6; clone_size: .; d_call: .; v_call: TRBV7-2; cdr3_nt: TGTGCCAGCAGCTTAGTTTTCAGGCCCCCGCAGATATTT; cdr3_aa: CASSLVFRPPQIF
j_call: TRBJ1-6; clone_size: few; d_call: .; v_call: TRBV7-8; cdr3_nt: TGTGCCAGCAGCCCAATGCAGGGCTATAATTCACCCCTCCACTTT; cdr3_aa: CASSPMQGYNSPLHF
j_call: TRBJ2-1; clone_size: .; d_call: .; v_call: TRBV5-1; cdr3_nt: TGCGCCAGCAGCTCAAGCCAATCGGGGGCCCCCTACAATGAGCAGTTCTTC; cdr3_aa: CASSSSQSGAPYNEQFF
j_call: TRBJ1-1; clone_size: .; d_call: TRBD1; v_call: TRBV24-1; cdr3_nt: TGTGCCACCAGTGAGACAGGGGGCGACACTGAAGCTTTCTTT; cdr3_aa: CATSETGGDTEAFF
j_call: TRBJ2-1; clone_size: many; d_call: .; v_call: TRBV7-2; cdr3_nt: TGTGCCAGCAGCAGGGCGGGTAGCAATGAGCAGTTCTTC; cdr3_aa: CASSRAGSNEQFF
j_call: TRBJ2-2; clone_size: many; d_call: .; v_call: TRBV9; cdr3_nt: TGTGCCAGCAGCGCAACAGGGTCCCTACTGGGCACCGGGGAGCTGTTTTTT; cdr3_aa: CASSATGSLLGTGELFF
j_call: TRBJ1-5; clone_size: .; d_call: .; v_call: TRBV12-3/TRBV12-4; cdr3_nt: TGTGCCAGCAACCGGGGGGGGGGAGGTCAGCCCCAGCATTTT; cdr3_aa: CASNRGGGGQPQHF
j_call: TRBJ2-3; clone_size: few; d_call: .; v_call: TRBV7-8; cdr3_nt: TGTGCCAGCGACCGTCTGACCGCAGATACGCAGTATTTT; cdr3_aa: CASDRLTADTQYF
j_call: TRBJ2-3; clone_size: .; d_call: .; v_call: TRBV13; cdr3_nt: TGTGCCAGCAGCCTCCCCCCGGGTGTCCAGGGGGGAGATACGCAGTATTTT; cdr3_aa: CASSLPPGVQGGDTQYF
j_call: TRBJ2-5; clone_size: few; d_call: .; v_call: TRBV5-3; cdr3_nt: TGTGCCAGAAGCCCCTCCGGGGGAGGAGAGACCCAGTACTTC; cdr3_aa: CARSPSGGGETQYF
j_call: TRBJ2-1; clone_size: .; d_call: .; v_call: TRBV10-3; cdr3_nt: TGTGCCATCAGTGAAGAGACCTGGCGGTCCTACAATGAGCAGTTCTTC; cdr3_aa: CAISEETWRSYNEQFF
j_call: TRBJ2-2; clone_size: many; d_call: TRBD2; v_call: TRBV20-1; cdr3_nt: TGCAGTGCTAGAGACCCGTCTAGCGGGGTGAACACCGGGGAGCTGTTTTTT; cdr3_aa: CSARDPSSGVNTGELFF
j_call: TRBJ2-3; clone_size: many; d_call: TRBD1; v_call: TRBV20-1; cdr3_nt: TGCAGTGCTTCCACAGGGGACGGGCCAGATACGCAGTATTTT; cdr3_aa: CSASTGDGPDTQYF
j_call: TRBJ2-7; clone_size: .; d_call: TRBD1; v_call: TRBV7-9; cdr3_nt: TGTGCCAGTCATACCGGGACAGGGTTAGAGCAGTACTTC; cdr3_aa: CASHTGTGLEQYF
j_call: TRBJ1-5; clone_size: few; d_call: TRBD1; v_call: TRBV7-9; cdr3_nt: TGTGCCAGCAGTCATGGACAGGGAGGAGGCCAGCCCCAGCATTTT; cdr3_aa: CASSHGQGGGQPQHF
j_call: TRBJ1-5; clone_size: many; d_call: TRBD1; v_call: TRBV12-3/TRBV12-4; cdr3_nt: TGTGCCAGCAGTTTTGGGACAGGGGATCAGCCCCAGCATTTT; cdr3_aa: CASSFGTGDQPQHF
j_call: TRBJ1-1; clone_size: .; d_call: .; v_call: TRBV5-1; cdr3_nt: TGCGCCAGCAGCTTGGTAGGAACGGGGACTGAAGCTTTCTTT; cdr3_aa: CASSLVGTGTEAFF
j_call: TRBJ1-1; clone_size: few; d_call: TRBD1; v_call: TRBV6-2/TRBV6-3; cdr3_nt: TGTGCCAGCAGTACTATAAAACAGGGGTACGAATCTGAAGCTTTCTTT; cdr3_aa: CASSTIKQGYESEAFF
j_call: TRBJ1-2; clone_size: many; d_call: TRBD1; v_call: TRBV20-1; cdr3_nt: TGCAGTGCTCGGACAGGGACGGGTGAAGGCTACACCTTC; cdr3_aa: CSARTGTGEGYTF
j_call: TRBJ1-5; clone_size: .; d_call: .; v_call: TRBV10-3; cdr3_nt: TGTGCCATCAGTGAAACGGCAGGGGACATAGGCAATCAGCCCCAGCATTTT; cdr3_aa: CAISETAGDIGNQPQHF
j_call: TRBJ2-6; clone_size: .; d_call: TRBD1; v_call: TRBV13; cdr3_nt: TGTGCCAGCGGACAGGGGGCGATGAGCTCTGGGGCCAACGTCCTGACTTTC; cdr3_aa: CASGQGAMSSGANVLTF
j_call: TRBJ2-5; clone_size: few; d_call: .; v_call: TRBV7-2; cdr3_nt: TGTGCCAGCAGCTTTCGGCTTAGAGAGACCCAGTACTTC; cdr3_aa: CASSFRLRETQYF
j_call: TRBJ2-3; clone_size: many; d_call: .; v_call: TRBV9; cdr3_nt: TGTGCCAGCAGCGTAGAGGGAGATACGCAGTATTTT; cdr3_aa: CASSVEGDTQYF
j_call: TRBJ2-3; clone_size: many; d_call: .; v_call: TRBV20-1; cdr3_nt: TGCAGTGCTAGAGGTCGGGGTTTTCACGTGGATACGCAGTATTTT; cdr3_aa: CSARGRGFHVDTQYF
j_call: TRBJ2-5; clone_size: .; d_call: TRBD1; v_call: TRBV11-2; cdr3_nt: TGTGCCAGCAGCTCACAGGGGTTCCAAGAGACCCAGTACTTC; cdr3_aa: CASSSQGFQETQYF
j_call: TRBJ2-5; clone_size: few; d_call: .; v_call: TRBV24-1; cdr3_nt: TGTGCCACCAGCCCCAGCGGGACACCCCAAGAGACCCAGTACTTC; cdr3_aa: CATSPSGTPQETQYF
j_call: TRBJ2-4; clone_size: .; d_call: .; v_call: TRBV13; cdr3_nt: TGTGCCAGCAGCTTAGGGGGTTCAGAAGTTCAGTACTTC; cdr3_aa: CASSLGGSEVQYF
j_call: TRBJ2-7; clone_size: few; d_call: .; v_call: TRBV10-2; cdr3_nt: TGCGCCAGCAGTGACAGGGGAGCCTACGAGCAGTACTTC; cdr3_aa: CASSDRGAYEQYF